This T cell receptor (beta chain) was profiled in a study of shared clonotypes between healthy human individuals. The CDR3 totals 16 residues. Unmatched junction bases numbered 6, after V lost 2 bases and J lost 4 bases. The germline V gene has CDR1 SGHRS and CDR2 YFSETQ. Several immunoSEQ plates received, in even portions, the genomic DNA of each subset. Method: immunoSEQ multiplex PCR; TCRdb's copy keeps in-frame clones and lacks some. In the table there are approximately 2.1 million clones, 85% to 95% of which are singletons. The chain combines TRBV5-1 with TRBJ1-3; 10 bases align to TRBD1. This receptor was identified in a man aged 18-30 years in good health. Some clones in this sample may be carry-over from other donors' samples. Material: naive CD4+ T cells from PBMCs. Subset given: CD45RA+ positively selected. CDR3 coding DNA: TGCGCCAGCAGCTTACCGACAGGGGGCGCGGGAAACACCATATATTTT. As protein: CASSLPTGGAGNTIYF.